The rows below give T cell receptor beta chains drawn from one sample of a study of T cells in Graves' hyperthyroidism and ophthalmopathy. TCRdb itself ran the multiplex PCR reads through MiXCR, one entry per CDR3 protein. The sample contains 200,000 to 250,000 distinct CDR3 sequences, 17% of which appear only once. Sequencing input: blood. Receptor source: a middle-aged man with Graves' hyperthyroidism. The CDR3 runs from the conserved cysteine through the conserved F or W. A D gene is named only where the DNA matches it firmly. Clone size is stated in some rows and not others, as once, few, many or a class when expanded.

size,J,V,D,DNA,CDR3
.,TRBJ2-7,TRBV28,TRBD2,TGTGCCAGCAGTTTATCACTAGCGGGAGGGGGTAGCTCCTACGAGCAGTACTTC,CASSLSLAGGGSSYEQYF
.,TRBJ1-1,TRBV7-8,TRBD1,TGTGCCAGCAGCATAGGGACAGGGTCGGCCACTGAAGCTTTCTTT,CASSIGTGSATEAFF
.,TRBJ2-7,TRBV27,TRBD2,TGTGCCAGCAGTTTCTCGGGGGGTGGGGAGCAGTACTTC,CASSFSGGGEQYF
.,TRBJ1-5,TRBV2,TRBD1,TGTGCCAGCAGTTGGACAGGCGGGAATCAGCCCCAGCATTTT,CASSWTGGNQPQHF
few,TRBJ2-2,TRBV11-3,.,TGTGCCAGCAGCTTAGTTCCCAGGTCGAACACCGGGGAGCTGTTTTTT,CASSLVPRSNTGELFF
many,TRBJ2-1,TRBV11-2,TRBD2,TGTGCCAGCAGCTTAGCCGGGACTAGAAGGGGCAATGAGCAGTTCTTC,CASSLAGTRRGNEQFF
many,TRBJ2-7,TRBV7-9,TRBD2,TGTGCCAGCAGCTTCGGGTCTAGCGGGAGTTTCGAGCAGTACTTC,CASSFGSSGSFEQYF
many,TRBJ2-3,TRBV7-9,.,TGTGCCAGCAGACCAACAACAGATACGCAGTATTTT,CASRPTTDTQYF
few,TRBJ2-1,TRBV6-2/TRBV6-3,TRBD2,TGTGCCAGCAGTAAACTGAAAATAGCGGGAGGATACAATGAGCAGTTCTTC,CASSKLKIAGGYNEQFF
many,TRBJ2-3,TRBV29-1,.,TGCAGCGTTGAATTCGGTCAGGGCCACACAGATACGCAGTATTTT,CSVEFGQGHTDTQYF
few,TRBJ2-5,TRBV6-9,.,TGTGCCAGCAGTTATTTTCTGGAGACCCAGTACTTC,CASSYFLETQYF
many,TRBJ2-7,TRBV20-1,TRBD1,TGCAGTGTCTCCGGACAGGGGGTAAACTACGAGCAGTACTTC,CSVSGQGVNYEQYF
.,TRBJ2-2,TRBV10-3,TRBD2,TGTGCCATCAGGATCGGACAGCCGGGACTAGCGGGAGGGCCGTCCCAGTTCGGGGAGCTGTTTTTT,CAIRIGQPGLAGGPSQFGELFF
many,TRBJ2-7,TRBV7-9,.,TGTGCCAGCAGCCCACGGTCTCCCACCTACGAGCAGTACTTC,CASSPRSPTYEQYF
many,TRBJ2-1,TRBV20-1,.,TGCAGTGCCCCGAGGGCGGGGAGCTCCTACAATGAGCAGTTCTTC,CSAPRAGSSYNEQFF
.,TRBJ2-4,TRBV4-2,TRBD2,TGTGCCAGCAGCCAAGAAAGGGCGGGAGGGGCCAAAAACATTCAGTACTTC,CASSQERAGGAKNIQYF
few,TRBJ2-2,TRBV20-1,TRBD2,TGCAGTGCTAGAGATCGACTAGCGGATTCGAACACCGGGGAGCTGTTTTTT,CSARDRLADSNTGELFF
few,TRBJ2-7,TRBV2,TRBD2,TGTGCCAGCACCGGGACTAGCAGTCGGAACGAGCAGTACTTC,CASTGTSSRNEQYF
.,TRBJ2-7,TRBV7-2,TRBD2,TGTGCCAGCAGCTATTGGACTAGCGGACTCTACGAGCAGTACTTC,CASSYWTSGLYEQYF
many,TRBJ2-7,TRBV7-3,.,TGTGCCACCCTGAAGGGCAGCGGACCCTACGAGCAGTACTTC,CATLKGSGPYEQYF
.,TRBJ2-2,TRBV20-1,.,TGCAGTGCTAGAGATGGTTCCAGCGGGCACACCGGGGAGCTGTTTTTT,CSARDGSSGHTGELFF
.,TRBJ1-2,TRBV20-1,TRBD1,TGCAGTGCTAGAGTAAGGACAGGCTATGGCTACACCTTC,CSARVRTGYGYTF
.,TRBJ2-2,TRBV5-1,TRBD2,TGCGCCAGCAGCTCCCGTATAGCGGGGTCGAACACCGGGGAGCTGTTTTTT,CASSSRIAGSNTGELFF
.,TRBJ2-7,TRBV11-3,.,TGTGCCAGCAGGGATCGGGCATTTGGGGGCGAGGAGCGGTACTTC,CASRDRAFGGEERYF
many,TRBJ1-4,TRBV20-1,.,TGCAGTGCCAACAGCCCCGGGACTGTTAATGAAAAACTGTTTTTT,CSANSPGTVNEKLFF
many,TRBJ2-7,TRBV5-8,.,TGTGCCAGCAGCCCCCAGGGAAGTAGCGAAGAGCAGTACTTC,CASSPQGSSEEQYF
.,TRBJ2-7,TRBV19,.,TGTGCCAGTAGTGCAGCTGGGTACGAGCAGTACTTC,CASSAAGYEQYF
many,TRBJ2-7,TRBV3-1,TRBD2,TGTGCCAGCAGCTGGGCCGGACTAGCGGGAGTAGAGCAGTACTTC,CASSWAGLAGVEQYF
many,TRBJ2-5,TRBV12-3/TRBV12-4,.,TGTGCCAGCAGAGGGGCAGACCAAGAGACCCAGTACTTC,CASRGADQETQYF
.,TRBJ2-1,TRBV3-1,TRBD2,TGTGCCAGCAGCATTACTAGCGCCAGCTACAATAAGCAGTTCTTC,CASSITSASYNKQFF
.,TRBJ2-3,TRBV5-5,TRBD2,TGTGCCAGCAGCTTGTTTTCCCGGGGGGGCCGCACAGATACGCAGTATTTT,CASSLFSRGGRTDTQYF
few,TRBJ2-7,TRBV7-9,.,TGTGCCAGCAGCTTAGATTGGGGTAAGCAGTACTTC,CASSLDWGKQYF
many,TRBJ2-5,TRBV7-9,.,TGTGCCAGCAGCATCCGGGAAGGGCCCCAGTACTTC,CASSIREGPQYF
few,TRBJ2-1,TRBV24-1,TRBD2,TGTGCCACGGGGACTAGCGAGGTGGCGGATGAGCAGTTCTTC,CATGTSEVADEQFF
few,TRBJ2-6,TRBV7-9,.,TGTGCCAGCAGCTTAGTTGCAGGGGTGAAAGGCTCCCTGAACTCTGGGACCAACGTCCTGACTTTC,CASSLVAGVKGSLNSGTNVLTF
.,TRBJ2-4,TRBV10-1,TRBD2,TGCGCCAGCGTCGCGGGAGTAGGGTATAAGATCACCAAAAACATTCAGTACTTC,CASVAGVGYKITKNIQYF
many,TRBJ1-2,TRBV5-8,.,TGTGCCAGCAGCGGGGGGAAGACGCGGGGCTATGGCTACACCTTC,CASSGGKTRGYGYTF
many,TRBJ1-2,TRBV6-1,.,TGTGCCAGCAGACCTCCGGACGGCTATGGCTACACCTTC,CASRPPDGYGYTF
many,TRBJ2-3,TRBV30,TRBD2,TGTGCCTGGAATAGGGGACTAGCGGGATGGGAGACAGATACGCAGTATTTT,CAWNRGLAGWETDTQYF
many,TRBJ2-2,TRBV7-2,.,TGTGCCAGCAGCCCCTTTGGGGGAACGAACACCGGGGAGCTGTTTTTT,CASSPFGGTNTGELFF
.,TRBJ2-3,TRBV4-2,.,TGTGCCAGCAGCCAAGACGCCCCTAGTTCAGATACGCAGTATTTT,CASSQDAPSSDTQYF
many,TRBJ2-1,TRBV10-3,.,TGTGCCATCAGTGACGGGGGGCGCGGATCCTACAATGAGCAGTTCTTC,CAISDGGRGSYNEQFF